Below are 7 T cell receptor beta chains sequenced from a single sample in a study of a mutant IDH1 vaccine in newly diagnosed glioma. Their antigens are not known. Only in-frame clones appear in the TCRdb table, and some are missing; sequencing was by immunoSEQ multiplex PCR. The data show about 44,000 clones, 80% to 85% seen once. Sample time point: week 35, safety follow-up. It was 300 ug of mutant IDH1 20-mer peptide that made up each vaccine dose, given with topical imiquimod. The sample here was PBMCs, taken from a glioma patient whose treatment included an IDH1 peptide vaccine. These receptor sequences come from a middle-aged woman with glioma. Some clones in this sample may be carry-over from other donors' samples.

On this clone: Distinct nucleotide sequences in the sample also encode this CDR3. CDR3 sequence (DNA): TGTGCCAGCAGTTTTGTCGATAGCAATCAGCCCCAGCATTTT. It codes for CASSFVDSNQPQHF. This chain connects TRBV28 to TRBJ1-5; D is undetermined. CDR1 MDHEN and CDR2 SYDVKM come from the germline V gene. Trimming cost V 3 bases and J 0 bases, with 6 bases left between them. CDR3 size: 14 residues. Based on the CDR3 plus reference TRBV28 and TRBJ1-5, the full variable domain is DVKVTQSSRYLVKRTGEKVFLECVQDMDHENMFWYRQDPGLGLRLIYFSYDVKMKEKGDIPEGYSVSREKKERFSLILESASTNQTSMYLCASSFVDSNQPQHFGDGTRLSIL.

This clone was picked up a small number of times. The chain combines TRBV7-8 with TRBJ1-5, with a possible D match to TRBD1 (6 bases). The CDR3 sequence is 14 residues long. V was clipped by 5 bases and J by 3 bases, with 11 bases between them. CDR1 SGHVS and CDR2 FQNEAQ come from the germline V gene. CDR3 loop: CASSLGTPNQPQHF. The CDR3 DNA reads TGTGCCAGCAGCCTCGGGACACCCAATCAGCCCCAGCATTTT.

This chain uses TRBV2 with TRBJ2-1, with D possibly matching TRBD1 (5 bases). This CDR3 spans 11 amino acids. Germline CDR1 reads SNHLY; CDR2 reads FYNNEI. Trimming took 7 bases from V and 5 from J, leaving 6 bases between them. Here the CDR3 DNA reads TGTGCCAGCATAGGGGACAATGAGCAGTTCTTC. Translation gives CASIGDNEQFF. The full variable domain, its missing parts supplied by reference TRBV2 and TRBJ2-1, is EPEVTQTPSHQVTQMGQEVILRCVPISNHLYFYWYRQILGQKVEFLVSFYNNEISEKSEIFDDQFSVERPDGSNFTLKIRSTKLEDSAMYFCASIGDNEQFFGPGTRLTVL.

The genes are TRBV5-1 and TRBJ1-2; TRBD1 is a possible D gene (5 bases). Germline V gives CDR1 SGHRS, CDR2 YFSETQ. The CDR3 is 14 amino acids. Deletions cut 0 bases from V and 4 bases from J, with 10 bases between. As DNA, the CDR3 is TGCGCCAGCAGCTTGGAGGCAGGGATCTATGGCTACACCTTC. Amino acids: CASSLEAGIYGYTF.

The chain carries TRBV6-5 and TRBJ2-4; tentatively, D is TRBD2 (5 bases). CDR3 size: 13 residues. V lost 8 bases and J lost 3, with 11 bases in between. In germline, CDR1 is MNHEY, CDR2 SVGAGI. The CDR3 coding sequence is TGTGCCAGCGTTGAGAGGGACAAAAACATTCAGTACTTC. The encoded protein is CASVERDKNIQYF.

The chain joins TRBV6-1 to TRBJ2-5; 7 bases agree with TRBD1. This CDR3 has 17 residues. V lost 4 bases to trimming and J lost 1 base; unmatched junction nucleotides: 12. Germline V gene data show CDR1 as MNHNS and CDR2 as SASEGT. CDR3 sequence reads: CASSGPWDSAAQETQYF. The CDR3 region has the DNA TGTGCCAGCAGTGGCCCTTGGGACAGTGCGGCCCAAGAGACCCAGTACTTC.

This chain connects TRBV27 to TRBJ2-1; TRBD2 agrees at 7 bases. Germline CDR1 MNHEY, CDR2 SMNVEV (reference sequence). The CDR3 is 14 amino acids. After removal of 1 base from V and 8 bases from J, the junction contained 5 bases not matched to a gene. This CDR3 reads CASSLWLAADEQFF. As DNA, the CDR3 is TGTGCCAGCAGTTTATGGCTAGCGGCGGATGAGCAGTTCTTC.